One and the same sample provided the 14 T cell receptor beta chains below, sequenced in a study of human T cells and chemical hapten exposure. Time point in this sample: patch test 1, 2 weeks after DPC sensitization. Treatment indicated: therapeutic diphenylcyclopropenone sensitization with weekly scalp DPC. TCRdb processed the RACE reads anew with MiXCR; each CDR3 protein has one entry. The sample yields under 450,000 distinct CDR3 sequences, around 4.8% seen once. The specimen comprised whole blood, sampled in connection with sensitization to the hapten diphenylcyclopropenone (DPC). These TCRs come from a woman in her 50s with alopecia areata. Some clones in this sample may be carry-over from other donors' samples.

This clonotype came up many times. This sequence joins TRBV12-3 or TRBV12-4 and TRBJ2-3, with a weak D call TRBD2 (6 bases). The CDR3 runs 15 residues. Trimming removed 2 bases at V and 1 base at J, with 10 bases between. The CDR3 nucleotides read TGTGCCAGCAGTTTAACGGGGGAGGGCACAGATACGCAGTATTTT. Its protein is CASSLTGEGTDTQYF.

The rearrangement links TRBV2 to TRBJ2-7, with TRBD2 as a possible D gene (5 bases). This CDR3 is 14 amino acids long. The V end lost 3 bases, the J end lost 0 bases, and 9 bases lay between the germline ends. The germline CDR1 and CDR2 sequences are SNHLY and FYNNEI. For the CDR3, the DNA is TGTGCCAGCAGTGAGGACTCAAGCTCCTACGAGCAGTACTTC. This encodes CASSEDSSSYEQYF. The variable domain in full, with the rest retrieved from reference TRBV2 and TRBJ2-7, is EPEVTQTPSHQVTQMGQEVILRCVPISNHLYFYWYRQILGQKVEFLVSFYNNEISEKSEIFDDQFSVERPDGSNFTLKIRSTKLEDSAMYFCASSEDSSSYEQYFGPGTRLTVT.

The chain carries TRBV7-2 and TRBJ2-7; 8 bases agree with TRBD1. The CDR3 is made up of 14 amino acids. Germline CDR1 is SGHTA and CDR2 is FQGNSA. V shed 4 bases, J shed 4 bases, and the junction held 6 bases outside the gene matches. The CDR3 DNA reads TGTGCCAGCAGCTCTGTGACAGGGGAATACGAGCAGTACTTC. Translating it yields CASSSVTGEYEQYF.

This clonotype was detected ten times or more. The rearrangement joins TRBV20-1 to TRBJ2-7, with a possible D match to TRBD1 (6 bases). Germline V lookup: CDR1 DFQATT, CDR2 SNEGSKA (reference sequence). Trimming left V 1 base short and J 1 base short, with 17 bases between. The CDR3 consists of 16 residues. Written as DNA, the CDR3 is TGCAGTGCTAGAGGCAGACAGGCCGGGGATTCCTACGAGCAGTACTTC. It specifies CSARGRQAGDSYEQYF.

This clonotype was recorded many times. V usage is TRBV9 and J usage is TRBJ2-3; D possibly corresponds to TRBD1 (5 bases). Germline loops: CDR1 SGDLS, CDR2 YYNGEE. V was cut by 0 bases and J by 2 bases, with 10 bases left in between. This CDR3 has 15 residues. The CDR3 region is CASSVAPGPTDTQYF. In nucleotides, the CDR3 is TGTGCCAGCAGCGTAGCTCCAGGGCCCACAGATACGCAGTATTTT.

The chain carries TRBV28 and TRBJ1-5; tentative D call: TRBD1 (6 bases). V lost 1 base and J lost 7, with 11 bases in between. Germline-derived CDR1 and CDR2 are MDHEN and SYDVKM. The CDR3 consists of 14 residues. The chain's CDR3 is CASSLSGAEQPQHF. The CDR3 coding sequence is TGTGCCAGCAGTTTATCAGGGGCCGAACAGCCCCAGCATTTT. The full variable domain, its missing parts supplied by reference TRBV28 and TRBJ1-5, is DVKVTQSSRYLVKRTGEKVFLECVQDMDHENMFWYRQDPGLGLRLIYFSYDVKMKEKGDIPEGYSVSREKKERFSLILESASTNQTSMYLCASSLSGAEQPQHFGDGTRLSIL.

V usage is TRBV20-1 and J usage is TRBJ2-7, with TRBD2 as a possible D gene (6 bases). Trimming pared 6 bases from V and 0 bases from J, leaving 9 bases between. The CDR3 sequence is 12 residues long. CDR1 and CDR2 from the germline V gene are DFQATT and SNEGSKA (reference sequence). The CDR3 sequence: CSAPGDSYEQYF. CDR3 sequence (DNA): TGCAGTGCGCCGGGGGACTCCTACGAGCAGTACTTC.

The chain employs TRBV18 and TRBJ2-6, with D possibly matching TRBD1 (6 bases). There are 17 residues in the CDR3. Germline V lookup: CDR1 KGHSH, CDR2 LQKENI. V dropped 3 bases and J dropped 2 bases, with 14 bases sitting between them. CDR3 sequence reads: CASSPLQGSTGANVLTF. The CDR3 nucleotides are TGTGCCAGCTCACCCCTTCAGGGGTCTACTGGGGCCAACGTCCTGACTTTC.

This clonotype was detected many times. The chain is built from TRBV2 and TRBJ1-1; tentatively, D is TRBD1 (5 bases). Trimming cost V 1 base and J 3 bases, with 9 bases left between them. Germline values: CDR1 SNHLY, CDR2 FYNNEI. This CDR3 comprises 14 residues. The CDR3 DNA follows: TGTGCCAGCAGTGAAGACAGGAGCTACACTGAAGCTTTCTTT. It is translated as CASSEDRSYTEAFF.

This clonotype has only a few counts. This chain links TRBV4-1 with TRBJ2-7; D unresolved. This CDR3 is 14 amino acids long. V dropped 1 base and J dropped 3 bases, with 10 bases sitting between them. The germline V gene has CDR1 MGHRA and CDR2 YSYEKL. The CDR3 protein is CASSQAQRVYEQYF. The CDR3 nucleotides are TGCGCCAGCAGCCAAGCCCAGCGCGTCTACGAGCAGTACTTC.

The rearrangement joins TRBV29-1 to TRBJ1-1, with D perhaps TRBD1 (6 bases). V lost 7 bases and J lost 6, with 21 bases in between. CDR1 SQVTM and CDR2 ANQGSEA come from the germline V gene. The CDR3 spans 14 residues. CDR3 residues: CSAVNGGRYSEAFF. In DNA form, the CDR3 reads TGCAGCGCGGTTAACGGGGGGCGGTACTCTGAAGCTTTCTTT.

With regard to this clonotype: A much larger clonotype is one base distant, so this may be a read error. The rearrangement links TRBV6-2 or TRBV6-3 to TRBJ2-1, with D possibly being TRBD1 (6 bases). The V and J ends lost 2 bases and 7 bases respectively, with 15 bases between them. The CDR3 loop spans 15 amino acids. CDR1 and CDR2 (germline): MNHEY, SVGEGT. Here the CDR3 reads CASSYPGDTGNEQFF. The CDR3, as DNA: TGTGCCAGCAGTTACCCCGGGGACACTGGGAATGAGCAGTTCTTC.

This clonotype was counted a few times. In DNA form, the CDR3 reads TGTGCCAGCAGTTCCCCTGGGGACAGGGACCCCTACGAGCAGTACTTC. Amino acid sequence: CASSSPGDRDPYEQYF. This chain links TRBV28 with TRBJ2-7; TRBD1 matches 9 bases. V shed 4 bases, J shed 2 bases, and the junction held 9 bases outside the gene matches. Germline loops: CDR1 MDHEN, CDR2 SYDVKM. This CDR3 has 16 residues.

The CDR3 region is CASSQELAGVSGEQFF. In nucleotides, the CDR3 is TGTGCCAGCAGCCAAGAACTAGCGGGGGTCTCAGGGGAGCAGTTCTTC. This chain links TRBV3-1 with TRBJ2-1; TRBD2 aligns across 11 bases. Germline loops: CDR1 LGHDT, CDR2 YNNKEL (reference sequence). V lost 0 bases, J lost 10 bases, and 8 bases stayed unmatched. This CDR3 has 16 residues.